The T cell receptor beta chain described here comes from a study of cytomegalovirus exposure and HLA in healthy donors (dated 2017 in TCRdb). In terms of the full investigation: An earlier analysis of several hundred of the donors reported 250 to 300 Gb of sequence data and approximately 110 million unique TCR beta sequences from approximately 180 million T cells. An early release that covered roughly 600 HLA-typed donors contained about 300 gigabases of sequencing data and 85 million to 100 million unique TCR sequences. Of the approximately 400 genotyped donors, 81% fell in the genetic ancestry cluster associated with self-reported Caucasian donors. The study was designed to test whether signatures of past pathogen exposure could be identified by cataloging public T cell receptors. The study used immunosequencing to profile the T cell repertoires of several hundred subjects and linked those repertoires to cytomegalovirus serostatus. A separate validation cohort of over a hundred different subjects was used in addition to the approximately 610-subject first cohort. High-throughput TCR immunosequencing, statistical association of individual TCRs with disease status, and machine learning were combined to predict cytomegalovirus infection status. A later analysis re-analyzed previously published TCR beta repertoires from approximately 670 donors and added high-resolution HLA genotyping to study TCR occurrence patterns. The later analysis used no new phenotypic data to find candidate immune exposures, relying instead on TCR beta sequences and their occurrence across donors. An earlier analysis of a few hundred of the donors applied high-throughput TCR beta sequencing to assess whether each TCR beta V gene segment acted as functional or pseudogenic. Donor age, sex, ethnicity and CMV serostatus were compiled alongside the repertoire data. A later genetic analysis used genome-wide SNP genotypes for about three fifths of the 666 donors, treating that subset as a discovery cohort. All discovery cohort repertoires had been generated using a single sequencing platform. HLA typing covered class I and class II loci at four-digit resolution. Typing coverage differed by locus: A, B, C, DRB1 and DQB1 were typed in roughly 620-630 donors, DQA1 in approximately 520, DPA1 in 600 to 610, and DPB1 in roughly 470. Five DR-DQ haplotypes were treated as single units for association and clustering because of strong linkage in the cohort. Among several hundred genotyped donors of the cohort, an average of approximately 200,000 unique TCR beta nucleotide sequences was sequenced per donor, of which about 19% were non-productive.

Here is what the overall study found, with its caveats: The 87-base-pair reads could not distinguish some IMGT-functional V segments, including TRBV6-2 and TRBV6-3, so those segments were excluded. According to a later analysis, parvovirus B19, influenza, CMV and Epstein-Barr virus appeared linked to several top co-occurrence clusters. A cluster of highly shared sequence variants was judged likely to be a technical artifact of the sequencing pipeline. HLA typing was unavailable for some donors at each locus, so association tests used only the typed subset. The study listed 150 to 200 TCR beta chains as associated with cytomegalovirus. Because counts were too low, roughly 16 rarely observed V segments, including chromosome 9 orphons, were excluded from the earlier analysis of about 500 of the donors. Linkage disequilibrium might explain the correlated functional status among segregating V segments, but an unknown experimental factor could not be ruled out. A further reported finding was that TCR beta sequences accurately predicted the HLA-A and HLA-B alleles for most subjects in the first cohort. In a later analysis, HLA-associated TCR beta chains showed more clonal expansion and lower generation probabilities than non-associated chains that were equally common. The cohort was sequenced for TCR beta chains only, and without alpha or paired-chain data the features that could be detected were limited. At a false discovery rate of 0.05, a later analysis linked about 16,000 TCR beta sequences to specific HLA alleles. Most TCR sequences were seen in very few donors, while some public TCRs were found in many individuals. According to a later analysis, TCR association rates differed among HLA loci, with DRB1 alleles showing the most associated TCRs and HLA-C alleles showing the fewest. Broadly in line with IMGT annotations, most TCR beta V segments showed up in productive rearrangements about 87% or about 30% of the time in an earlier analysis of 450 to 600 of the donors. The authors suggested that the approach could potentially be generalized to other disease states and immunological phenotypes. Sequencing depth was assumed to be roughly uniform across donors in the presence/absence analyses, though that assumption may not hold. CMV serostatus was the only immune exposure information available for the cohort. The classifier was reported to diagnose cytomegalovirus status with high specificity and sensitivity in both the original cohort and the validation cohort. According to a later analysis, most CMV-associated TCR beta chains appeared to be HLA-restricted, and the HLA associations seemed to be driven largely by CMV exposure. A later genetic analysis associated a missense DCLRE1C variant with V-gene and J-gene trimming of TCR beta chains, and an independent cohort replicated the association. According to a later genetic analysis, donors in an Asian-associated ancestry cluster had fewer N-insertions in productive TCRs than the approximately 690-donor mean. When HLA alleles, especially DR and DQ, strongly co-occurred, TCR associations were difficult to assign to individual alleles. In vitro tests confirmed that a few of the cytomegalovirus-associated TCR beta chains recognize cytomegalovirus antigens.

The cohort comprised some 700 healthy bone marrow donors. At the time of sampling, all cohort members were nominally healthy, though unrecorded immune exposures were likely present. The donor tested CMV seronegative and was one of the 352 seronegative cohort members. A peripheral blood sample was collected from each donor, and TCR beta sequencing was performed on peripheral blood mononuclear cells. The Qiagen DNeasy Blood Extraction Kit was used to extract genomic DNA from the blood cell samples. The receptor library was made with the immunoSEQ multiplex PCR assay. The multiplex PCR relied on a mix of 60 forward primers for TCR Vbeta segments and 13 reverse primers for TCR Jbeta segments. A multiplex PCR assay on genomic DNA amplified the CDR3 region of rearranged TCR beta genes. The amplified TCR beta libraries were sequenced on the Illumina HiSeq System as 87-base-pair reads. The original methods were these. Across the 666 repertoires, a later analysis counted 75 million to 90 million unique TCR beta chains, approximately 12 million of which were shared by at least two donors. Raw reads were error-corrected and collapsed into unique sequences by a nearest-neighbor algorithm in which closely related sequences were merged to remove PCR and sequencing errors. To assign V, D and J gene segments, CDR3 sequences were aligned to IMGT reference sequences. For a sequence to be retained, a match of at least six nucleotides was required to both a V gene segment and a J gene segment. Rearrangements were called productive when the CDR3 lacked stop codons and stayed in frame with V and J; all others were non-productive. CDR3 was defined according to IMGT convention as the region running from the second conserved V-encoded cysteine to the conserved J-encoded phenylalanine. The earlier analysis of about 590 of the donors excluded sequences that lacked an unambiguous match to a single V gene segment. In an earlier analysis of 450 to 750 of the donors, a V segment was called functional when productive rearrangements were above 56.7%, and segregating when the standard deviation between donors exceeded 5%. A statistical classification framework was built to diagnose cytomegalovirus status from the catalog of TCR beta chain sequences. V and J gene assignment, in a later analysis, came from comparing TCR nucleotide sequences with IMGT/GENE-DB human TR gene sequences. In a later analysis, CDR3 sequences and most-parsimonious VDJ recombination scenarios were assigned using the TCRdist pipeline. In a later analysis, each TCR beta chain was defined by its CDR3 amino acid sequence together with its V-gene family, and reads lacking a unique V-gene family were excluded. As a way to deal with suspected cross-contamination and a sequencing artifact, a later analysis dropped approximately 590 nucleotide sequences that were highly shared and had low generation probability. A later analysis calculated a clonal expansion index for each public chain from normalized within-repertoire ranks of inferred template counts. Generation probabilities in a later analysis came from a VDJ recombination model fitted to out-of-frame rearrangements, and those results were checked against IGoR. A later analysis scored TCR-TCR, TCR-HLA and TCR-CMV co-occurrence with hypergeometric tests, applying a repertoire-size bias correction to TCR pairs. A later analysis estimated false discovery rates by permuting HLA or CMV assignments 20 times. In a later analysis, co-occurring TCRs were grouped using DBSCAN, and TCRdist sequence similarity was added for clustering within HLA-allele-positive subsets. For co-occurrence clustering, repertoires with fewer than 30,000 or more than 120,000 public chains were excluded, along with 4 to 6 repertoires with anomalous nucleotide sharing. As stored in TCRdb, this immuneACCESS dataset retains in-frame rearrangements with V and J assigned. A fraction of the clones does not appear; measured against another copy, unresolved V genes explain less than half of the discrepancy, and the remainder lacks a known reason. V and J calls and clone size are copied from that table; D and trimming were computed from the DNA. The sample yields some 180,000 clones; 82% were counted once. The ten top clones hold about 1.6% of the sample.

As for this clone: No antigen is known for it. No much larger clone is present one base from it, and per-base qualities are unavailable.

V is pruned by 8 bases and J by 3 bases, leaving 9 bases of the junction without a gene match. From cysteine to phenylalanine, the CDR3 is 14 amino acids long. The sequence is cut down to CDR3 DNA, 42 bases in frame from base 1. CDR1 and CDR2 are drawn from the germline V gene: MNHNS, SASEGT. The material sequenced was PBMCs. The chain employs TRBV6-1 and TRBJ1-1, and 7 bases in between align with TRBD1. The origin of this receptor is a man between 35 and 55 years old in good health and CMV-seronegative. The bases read TGTGCCAGCTCCCGGGACAGCGTCGACACTGAAGCTTTCTTT. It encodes CASSRDSVDTEAFF.